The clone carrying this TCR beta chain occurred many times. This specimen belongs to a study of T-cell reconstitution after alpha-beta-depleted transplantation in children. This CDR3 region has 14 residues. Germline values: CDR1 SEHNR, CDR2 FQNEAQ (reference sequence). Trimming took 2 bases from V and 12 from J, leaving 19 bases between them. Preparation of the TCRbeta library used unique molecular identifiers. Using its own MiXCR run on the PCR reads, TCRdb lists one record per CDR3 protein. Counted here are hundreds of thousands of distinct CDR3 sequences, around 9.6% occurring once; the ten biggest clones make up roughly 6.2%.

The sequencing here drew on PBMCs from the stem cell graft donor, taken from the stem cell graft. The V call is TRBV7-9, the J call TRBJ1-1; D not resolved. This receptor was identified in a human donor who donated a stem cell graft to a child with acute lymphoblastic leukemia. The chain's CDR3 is CASSLIEARVVSFF. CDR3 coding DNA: TGTGCCAGCAGCTTAATTGAGGCCCGGGTAGTGTCTTTCTTT.